The clone carrying this T cell receptor (beta chain) was detected many times. The antigen is not known. The data stem from a study of early T cells in non-severe SARS-CoV-2 infection. General observations from the study: There was a bias toward anti-spike CD8 responses in VDJdb matching, which missed private and CD4 specificities.

Researchers attached unique molecular identifiers to individual cDNA molecules. TCRdb passed the 5' RACE reads through MiXCR, listing each CDR3 protein once. This sample carries tens of thousands of distinct CDR3 sequences, roughly 11% of them seen once, and the ten largest clones take 10%. This TCR came from an adult who was a healthcare worker with PCR-confirmed SARS-CoV-2 infection or an uninfected control (not recorded which). Sequenced material: whole blood.

CDR3 coding DNA: TGTGCCACCTCCTCCTACGAGCAGTACTTC. It is translated as CATSSYEQYF. V is TRBV28 and J is TRBJ2-7; no clear D gene. Germline CDR1 reads MDHEN; CDR2 reads SYDVKM. V lost 10 bases, J lost 0 bases, and 4 bases lay in between. This CDR3 comprises 10 residues.